This T cell receptor beta chain was sequenced for a study of T cell responses to AZD1222 COVID-19 vaccine. TCRdb keeps only in-frame clones here, not all; method: immunoSEQ multiplex PCR. Counted here are approximately 110,000 clones, roughly 90% occurring once; the ten biggest clones make up 0.95% to 1.5%. There are 11 residues in the CDR3. V lost 6 bases and J 5 bases, leaving 6 bases between the germline ends. The gene calls are TRBV12-3 or TRBV12-4 and TRBJ2-3; possibly TRBD2 for D (5 bases). This TCR derives from an adult in good health. The material sequenced was peripheral blood, taken on day 0 of AZD1222 vaccination. The CDR3 bases are TGTGCCAGCAGGGAGGAAGATACGCAGTATTTT. This encodes CASREEDTQYF.